Below are 12 T cell receptor beta chains sequenced from a single sample in a study of OX40 agonist ivuxolimab in advanced cancers. The table came from immunoSEQ multiplex PCR; TCRdb's copy has only in-frame clones and leaves some out. The table has around 22,000 clones, about 88% seen once; the top ten hold roughly a third. This specimen was CD4+ or CD8+ T cells sorted from blood, taken in a trial of the OX40 agonist ivuxolimab. Every receptor here comes from an adult with an advanced solid tumor such as melanoma, head and neck, liver or kidney cancer.

The chain carries TRBV7-6 and TRBJ1-5, with TRBD1 matching over 7 bases. CDR1 is SGHVS, CDR2 FNYEAQ, per germline. The CDR3 extends over 17 amino acids. The J segment lost 1 base and the V segment lost 0 bases, leaving 6 bases of the junction unmatched. The CDR3 nucleotides are TGTGCCAGCAGCTTAGCGACAGGGCTTACAAGCAATCAGCCCCAGCATTTT. Protein: CASSLATGLTSNQPQHF.

The genes are TRBV11-3 and TRBJ2-2, with 7 positions matching TRBD1. Unmatched junction bases numbered 17, after V lost 3 bases and J lost 4 bases. The CDR3 extends over 19 amino acids. The V gene's germline CDR1 is SGHNT and CDR2 YENEEA. The CDR3 region is CASSFLVFFGTGATGELFF. The CDR3 DNA is TGTGCCAGCAGCTTCTTGGTGTTTTTCGGTACAGGGGCCACCGGGGAGCTGTTTTTT.

The rearrangement links TRBV4-1 to TRBJ2-2; either TRBD1 or TRBD2 may fit D (5 bases each). CDR3 length equals 17 residues. Germline V CDR1 and CDR2: MGHRA, YSYEKL. V lost 2 bases to trimming and J lost 2 bases, with 15 bases between them. CDR3 bases: TGCGCCAGCAGCCAATTATTGCAAGGGACCAACACCGGGGAGCTGTTTTTT. Its translation: CASSQLLQGTNTGELFF.

The rearrangement links TRBV27 to TRBJ2-5, with TRBD2 identical over 12 bases. This CDR3 comprises 16 residues. Unmatched junction bases numbered 5, after V lost 2 bases and J lost 4 bases. CDR1 is MNHEY, CDR2 SMNVEV, per germline (reference sequence). DNA of the CDR3: TGTGCCAGCAGTTTACGACTAGCGGGAGCCACAGAGACCCAGTACTTC. Protein sequence: CASSLRLAGATETQYF.

This clone was observed a single time. The chain recombines TRBV12-2 with TRBJ2-5; the D call in the table, TRBD2, was not verified against the DNA. TRBV12-2 is a listed pseudogene. The CDR3 covers 17 residues. The CDR3 is CASRLPGDSGRQETQYF. In nucleotides, the CDR3 is TGTGCAAGTCGCTTACCCGGGGATAGCGGACGCCAAGAGACCCAGTACTTC.

The chain links TRBV6-4 to TRBJ2-1; 8 positions match TRBD2. CDR1 is MRHNA, CDR2 SNTAGT, per germline. The CDR3 runs to 17 residues. V was pared by 0 bases and J by 5 bases, with 9 bases of the junction left unmatched. As DNA, the CDR3 is TGTGCCAGCAGTGACTCGAGCGTCGGGAGGGTAAACAATGAGCAGTTCTTC. It is translated as CASSDSSVGRVNNEQFF.

The J gene is TRBJ1-2, the V gene TRBV7-9; D is unresolved. Germline V lookup: CDR1 SEHNR, CDR2 FQNEAQ (reference sequence). The CDR3 covers 16 residues. The V and J ends lost 6 bases and 3 bases respectively, with 20 bases between them. DNA of the CDR3: TGTGCCAGCAGTCCGACCGTCGGGCAGCGGGACTATGGCTACACCTTC. Protein product: CASSPTVGQRDYGYTF.

The chain joins TRBV19 to TRBJ2-5, with 7 bases identical to TRBD2. The V and J ends lost 6 bases and 7 bases, in that order; junction bases with no gene match: 5. CDR3 length: 12 residues. The V gene's germline CDR1 is LNHDA and CDR2 SQIVND (reference sequence). The CDR3 region has the DNA TGTGCCAGTAGCCCTTGGGAGGGGACCCAGTACTTC. Amino acid sequence: CASSPWEGTQYF.

Sample share makes this clone medium-sized. The genes are TRBV5-6 and TRBJ2-5; D perhaps matches TRBD2 (7 bases). Trimming took 2 bases from V and 4 from J, leaving 18 bases between them. The germline V gene has CDR1 SGHDT and CDR2 YYEEEE. The CDR3 extends over 16 amino acids. This chain's CDR3 is CASSLRGAGSGETQYF. In DNA, the CDR3 is TGTGCCAGCAGCTTACGGGGGGCGGGGTCAGGAGAGACCCAGTACTTC.

The rearrangement links TRBV6-5 to TRBJ1-2; no firm D call. This CDR3 comprises 14 residues. Trimming pared 0 bases from V and 4 bases from J, leaving 9 bases between. Germline CDR1 and CDR2: MNHEY and SVGAGI. The CDR3 reads CASSYSQGGYGYTF. Written as DNA, the CDR3 is TGTGCCAGCAGTTACTCCCAAGGTGGCTATGGCTACACCTTC.

Relative to its sample, this clone is medium-sized. The chain uses TRBV2 and TRBJ2-7; 7 positions match TRBD1. Per germline, CDR1 SNHLY and CDR2 FYNNEI. This CDR3 has 14 amino acids. The ends lost 1 base at V and 3 bases at J; junction bases unmatched: 3. CDR3 in amino acids: CASSEGTGVYEQYF. The CDR3 DNA is TGTGCCAGCAGTGAAGGAACAGGGGTCTACGAGCAGTACTTC.

The chain is built from TRBV19 and TRBJ2-7, with 9 bases identical to TRBD1. CDR3 length: 16 amino acids. Germline V CDR1 and CDR2: LNHDA, SQIVND (reference sequence). V trimming: 3 bases; J trimming: 5 bases; junction bases outside the gene matches: 11. The CDR3 coding sequence is TGTGCCAGTAGTATGGGGTTCGGGACAGGGATTCACGAGCAGTACTTC. Translating gives CASSMGFGTGIHEQYF.